This T cell receptor (beta chain) came from a study of shared clonotypes between healthy human individuals. Overall study context: Researchers drew samples from two women and a few men aged 18 to 49.

V was pared by 7 bases and J by 0 bases, with 13 bases between. This CDR3 region has 15 residues. From germline, CDR1 is MDHEN and CDR2 SYDVKM. In the case of this clone: Antigen unknown.

Sequenced by immunoSEQ multiplex PCR; TCRdb stores in-frame clones only, minus some. This sample has about 2.2 million clones, with 93% found just once. General study findings and limits: The rarefaction results pointed to incomplete sorted-subset sequencing despite large depth. Donor scarcity curtailed the genetic and exposure-history diversity represented herein.

Positively selected for CCR7, the CD45RO-negative cells used as naive CD8 cells excluded terminally differentiated effector memory CD45RA+ cells. HIV-negative, healthy adults without recent acute infections or vaccinations were the donors. The chain uses TRBV28 and TRBJ2-1, with no clear D. This receptor was taken from a man younger than 30 in good health. Some clones in this sample may be carry-over from other donors' samples. Sequenced input: naive CD8+ T cells from PBMCs. The CDR3 bases are TGTGCCAGCACCGAACATCAGAGCTCCTACAATGAGCAGTTCTTC. This codes for CASTEHQSSYNEQFF.